The table lists the clone carrying this TCR beta chain with many counts. Trimming cost V 3 bases and J 8 bases; bases outside gene matches: 12. Germline values: CDR1 SQVTM, CDR2 ANQGSEA. The CDR3 has 14 amino acids. The source of the sample is a study of CD8 T cells in ankylosing spondylitis. Making the TCR beta libraries involved quantitative 5'-RACE with molecular barcodes. From the 5' RACE reads, TCRdb called clonotypes with MiXCR, one entry per CDR3 protein. Found here are approximately 240,000 distinct CDR3 sequences, 8% to 11% of them singletons; the top ten hold less than 3%. This receptor was taken from a male donor with ankylosing spondylitis or in good health (not recorded which). This sequence joins TRBV29-1 and TRBJ1-2; 7 bases line up with TRBD1. Sequencing input: blood, either unsorted or a sorted T cell fraction (not recorded which). The CDR3 is CSVDETTGDQGYTF. CDR3 bases: TGCAGCGTTGACGAAACCACAGGGGATCAGGGCTACACCTTC.